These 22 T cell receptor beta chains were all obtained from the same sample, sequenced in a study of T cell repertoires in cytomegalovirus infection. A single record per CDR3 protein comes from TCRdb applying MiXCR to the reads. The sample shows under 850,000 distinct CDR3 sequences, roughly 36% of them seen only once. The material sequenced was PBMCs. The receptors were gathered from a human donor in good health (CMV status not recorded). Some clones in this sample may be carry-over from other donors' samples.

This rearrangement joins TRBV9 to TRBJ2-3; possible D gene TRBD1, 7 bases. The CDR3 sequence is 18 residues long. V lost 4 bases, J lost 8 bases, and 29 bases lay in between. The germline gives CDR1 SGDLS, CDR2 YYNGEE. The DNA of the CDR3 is TGTGCCAGCAGCCCTCGAGGGGGCGCGGGACATCCCGTGGGTACGCAGTATTTT. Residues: CASSPRGGAGHPVGTQYF.

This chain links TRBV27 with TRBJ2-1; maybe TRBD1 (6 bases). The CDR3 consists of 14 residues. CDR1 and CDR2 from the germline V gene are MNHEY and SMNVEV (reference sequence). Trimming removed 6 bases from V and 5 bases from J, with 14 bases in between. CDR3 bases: TGTGCCAGCAGGAGAGGGGGTCGGCACAATGAGCAGTTCTTC. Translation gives CASRRGGRHNEQFF.

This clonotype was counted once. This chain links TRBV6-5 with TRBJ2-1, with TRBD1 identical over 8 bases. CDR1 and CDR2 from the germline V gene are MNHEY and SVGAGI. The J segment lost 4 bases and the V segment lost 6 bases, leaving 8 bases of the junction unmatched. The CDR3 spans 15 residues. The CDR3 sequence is CASRNGQGPYNEQFF. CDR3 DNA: TGTGCCAGCAGGAACGGACAGGGCCCTTACAATGAGCAGTTCTTC.

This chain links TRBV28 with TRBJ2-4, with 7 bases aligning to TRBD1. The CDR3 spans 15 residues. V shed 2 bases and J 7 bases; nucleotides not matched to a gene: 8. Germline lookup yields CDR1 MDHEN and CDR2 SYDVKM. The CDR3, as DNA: TGTGCCAGCAGTTTAGGGTTGGGCAGGGGGAACATTCAGTACTTC. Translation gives CASSLGLGRGNIQYF.

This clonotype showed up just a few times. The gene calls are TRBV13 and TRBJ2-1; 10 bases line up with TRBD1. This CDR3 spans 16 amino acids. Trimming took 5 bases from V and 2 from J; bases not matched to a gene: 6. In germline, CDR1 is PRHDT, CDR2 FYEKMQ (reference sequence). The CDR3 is CASSPLGQGAYNEQFF. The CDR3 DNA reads TGTGCCAGCAGCCCCCTCGGACAGGGGGCCTACAATGAGCAGTTCTTC.

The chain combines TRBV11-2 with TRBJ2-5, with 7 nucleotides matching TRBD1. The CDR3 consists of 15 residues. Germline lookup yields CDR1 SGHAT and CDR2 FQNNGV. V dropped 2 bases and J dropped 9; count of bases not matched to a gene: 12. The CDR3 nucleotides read TGTGCCAGCAGCTTATCAACCTCCGTGACAGGGCCCCAGTACTTC. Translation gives CASSLSTSVTGPQYF.

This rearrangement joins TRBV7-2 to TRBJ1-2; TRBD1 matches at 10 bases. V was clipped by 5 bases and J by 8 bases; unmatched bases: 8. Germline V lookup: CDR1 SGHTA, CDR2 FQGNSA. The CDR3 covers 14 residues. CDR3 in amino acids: CASSRIGDRGGYTF. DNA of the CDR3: TGTGCCAGCAGCCGGATCGGGGACAGGGGAGGCTACACCTTC.

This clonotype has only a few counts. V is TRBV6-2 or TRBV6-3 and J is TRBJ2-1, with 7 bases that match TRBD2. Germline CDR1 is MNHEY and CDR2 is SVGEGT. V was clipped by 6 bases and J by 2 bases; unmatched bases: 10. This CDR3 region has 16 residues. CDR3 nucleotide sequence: TGTGCCAGCAGCCAGCAGCGGGAAGGGACCTACAATGAGCAGTTCTTC. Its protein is CASSQQREGTYNEQFF.

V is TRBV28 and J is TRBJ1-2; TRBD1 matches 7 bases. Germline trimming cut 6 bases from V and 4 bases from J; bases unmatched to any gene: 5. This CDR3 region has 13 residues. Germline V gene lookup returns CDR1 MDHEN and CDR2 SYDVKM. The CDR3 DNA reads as TGTGCCAGCAGCTGGGGACAGTCCTATGGCTACACCTTC. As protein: CASSWGQSYGYTF.

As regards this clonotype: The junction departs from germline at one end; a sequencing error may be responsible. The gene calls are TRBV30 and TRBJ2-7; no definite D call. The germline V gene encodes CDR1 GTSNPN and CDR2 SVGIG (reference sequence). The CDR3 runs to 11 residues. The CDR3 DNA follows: TGTGACTGGAGTGGGCCCTGGGAGCAGTACTTC. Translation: CDWSGPWEQYF.

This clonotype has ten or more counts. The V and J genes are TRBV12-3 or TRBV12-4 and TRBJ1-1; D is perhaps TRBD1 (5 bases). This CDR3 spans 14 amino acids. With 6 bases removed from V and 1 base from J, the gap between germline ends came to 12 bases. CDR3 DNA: TGTGCCAGCAGGGTTCCAGGGAAGAACACTGAAGCTTTCTTT. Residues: CASRVPGKNTEAFF.

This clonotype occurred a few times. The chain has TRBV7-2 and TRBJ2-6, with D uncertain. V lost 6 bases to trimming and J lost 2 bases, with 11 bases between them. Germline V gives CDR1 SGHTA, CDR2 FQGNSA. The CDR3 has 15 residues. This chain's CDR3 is CASRGRTTGANVLTF. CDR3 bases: TGTGCCAGCAGGGGAAGGACGACTGGGGCCAACGTCCTGACTTTC.

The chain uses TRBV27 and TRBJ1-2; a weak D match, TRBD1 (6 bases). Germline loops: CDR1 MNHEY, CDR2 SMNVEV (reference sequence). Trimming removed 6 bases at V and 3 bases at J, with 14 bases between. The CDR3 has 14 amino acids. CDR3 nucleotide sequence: TGTGCCAGCAGCCCTATCGGGACATACTATGGCTACACCTTC. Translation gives CASSPIGTYYGYTF.

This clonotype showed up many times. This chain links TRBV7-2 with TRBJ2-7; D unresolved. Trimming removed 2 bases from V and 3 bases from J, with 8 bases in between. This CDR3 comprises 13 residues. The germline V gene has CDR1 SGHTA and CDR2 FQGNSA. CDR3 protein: CASSLRGRYEQYF. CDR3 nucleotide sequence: TGTGCCAGCAGCTTAAGAGGCCGCTACGAGCAGTACTTC.

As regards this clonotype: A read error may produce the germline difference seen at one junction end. The CDR3 reads CSSSLGFHTPYF. In DNA, the CDR3 is TGTTCCAGCAGCTTAGGCTTCCATACTCCGTATTTT. This chain connects TRBV7-9 to TRBJ2-3; D is unclear. The CDR3 has 12 amino acids. Germline V gene lookup returns CDR1 SEHNR and CDR2 FQNEAQ (reference sequence). The whole variable domain, remainder taken from reference TRBV7-9 and TRBJ2-3, is DTGVSQNPRHKITKRGQNVTFRCDPISEHNRLYWYRQTLGQGPEFLTYFQNEAQLEKSRLLSDRFSAERPKGSFSTLEIQRTEQGDSAMYLCSSSLGFHTPYFGPGTRLTVL.

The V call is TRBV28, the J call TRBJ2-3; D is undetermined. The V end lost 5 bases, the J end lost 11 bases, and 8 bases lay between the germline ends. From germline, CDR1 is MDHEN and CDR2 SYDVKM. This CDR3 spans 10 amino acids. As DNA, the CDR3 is TGTGCCAGCAGTCGAAGAGAGCAGTATTTT. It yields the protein CASSRREQYF.

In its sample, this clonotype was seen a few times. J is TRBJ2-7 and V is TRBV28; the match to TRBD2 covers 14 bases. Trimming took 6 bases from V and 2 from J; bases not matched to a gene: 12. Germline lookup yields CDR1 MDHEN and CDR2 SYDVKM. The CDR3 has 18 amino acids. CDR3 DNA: TGTGCCAGCAGCTTGGGACTAGCGGGAGACCGAGTCACCTACGAGCAGTACTTC. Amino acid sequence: CASSLGLAGDRVTYEQYF. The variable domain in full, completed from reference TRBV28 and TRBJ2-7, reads DVKVTQSSRYLVKRTGEKVFLECVQDMDHENMFWYRQDPGLGLRLIYFSYDVKMKEKGDIPEGYSVSREKKERFSLILESASTNQTSMYLCASSLGLAGDRVTYEQYFGPGTRLTVT.

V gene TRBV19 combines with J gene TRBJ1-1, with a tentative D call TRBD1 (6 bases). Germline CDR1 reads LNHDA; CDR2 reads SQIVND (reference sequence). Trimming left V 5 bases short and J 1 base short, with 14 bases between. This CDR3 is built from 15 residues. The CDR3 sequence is CASSSLGTSNTEAFF. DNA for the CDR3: TGTGCCAGTAGTTCACTCGGGACATCGAACACTGAAGCTTTCTTT.

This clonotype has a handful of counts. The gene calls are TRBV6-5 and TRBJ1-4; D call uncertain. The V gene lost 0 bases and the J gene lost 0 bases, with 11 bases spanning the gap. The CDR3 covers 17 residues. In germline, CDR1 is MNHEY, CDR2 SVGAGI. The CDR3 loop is CASSYSKWAATNEKLFF. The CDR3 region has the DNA TGTGCCAGCAGTTACTCGAAATGGGCGGCAACTAATGAAAAACTGTTTTTT.

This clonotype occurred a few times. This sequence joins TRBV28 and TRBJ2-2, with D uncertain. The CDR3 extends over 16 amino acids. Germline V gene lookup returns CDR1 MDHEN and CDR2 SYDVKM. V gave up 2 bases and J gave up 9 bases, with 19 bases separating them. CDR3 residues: CASSLPSTNSPRELFF. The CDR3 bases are TGTGCCAGCAGTTTACCCAGCACTAACTCGCCAAGGGAGCTGTTTTTT. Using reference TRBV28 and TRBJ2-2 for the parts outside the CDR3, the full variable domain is DVKVTQSSRYLVKRTGEKVFLECVQDMDHENMFWYRQDPGLGLRLIYFSYDVKMKEKGDIPEGYSVSREKKERFSLILESASTNQTSMYLCASSLPSTNSPRELFFGEGSRLTVL.

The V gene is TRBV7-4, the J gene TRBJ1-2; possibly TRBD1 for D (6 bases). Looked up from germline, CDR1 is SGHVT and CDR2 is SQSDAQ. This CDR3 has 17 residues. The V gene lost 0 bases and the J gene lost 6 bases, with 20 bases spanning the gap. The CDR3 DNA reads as TGTGCCAGCAGCTTAGCGGTAGGGGGAAGTGCAAGCGATGGCTACACCTTC. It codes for CASSLAVGGSASDGYTF.

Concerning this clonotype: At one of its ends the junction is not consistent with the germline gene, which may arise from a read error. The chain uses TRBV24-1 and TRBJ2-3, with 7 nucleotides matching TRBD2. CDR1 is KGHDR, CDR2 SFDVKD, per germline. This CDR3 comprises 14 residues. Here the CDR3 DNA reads TGTGCCACCAGTGATAGGGGAGGGCAAGATACGCAGAATTTT. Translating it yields CATSDRGGQDTQNF.